This T cell receptor (beta chain) was sequenced during a study of OX40 agonist ivuxolimab in advanced cancers. Looking at the study overall: At doses from 0.01 to 10 mg/kg, patients were given intravenous ivuxolimab every 2 weeks.

Study observations and caveats: Certain nonresponders likewise exhibited a low normalized T-cell clonal expansion.

Produced via immunoSEQ multiplex PCR; TCRdb's table is partial and in-frame only. The sample holds 77,000 or so clones, around 83% seen once. Points on this clone: Its specificity is unknown.

Germline V gene lookup returns CDR1 SEHNR and CDR2 FQNEAQ (reference sequence). This CDR3 region has 13 residues. J lost 5 bases, V lost 3 bases, and 1 base had no gene match. This receptor was obtained from an adult with an advanced solid tumor such as melanoma, head and neck, liver or kidney cancer. The source material was CD4+ or CD8+ T cells sorted from blood, sampled in a trial of the OX40 agonist ivuxolimab. The chain carries TRBV7-9 and TRBJ2-1; 7 bases agree with TRBD1. The CDR3 bases are TGTGCCAGCAGCTTTGACAGGGACAATGAGCAGTTCTTC. Amino acid sequence: CASSFDRDNEQFF.